This section outlines one TCR beta chain sequence together with its context. Its specificity is not known. The sample is drawn from a study of CD8 T cells in Susac syndrome. Broader study findings: It was acknowledged by the study that relatively few individuals were included in its TCR sequencing and HLA analysis.

The RNA input was roughly 0.45 to 1 ug, and it was reverse transcribed with random hexamers. TCR beta CDR3 was amplified by immunoSEQ covering 54 Vbeta and 13 Jbeta. TCRdb re-called the immunoSEQ multiplex PCR reads through MiXCR, storing one row per CDR3 protein. The sample has about 300,000 distinct CDR3 sequences, about 89% seen once; the top ten hold approximately 0.2%. Peripheral blood CD8+ and CD4+ T cells were profiled by TCR beta sequencing. Stable or active relapsing-remitting multiple sclerosis, untreated and meeting revised McDonald criteria, defined the controls. The CDR3 is made up of 15 amino acids. Unmatched junction bases numbered 7, after V lost 5 bases and J lost 0 bases. Germline V gene data show CDR1 as SGHTA and CDR2 as FQGNSA.

The sequenced material came from CD8+ T cells from PBMCs. The chain employs TRBV7-2 and TRBJ2-7, with 7 bases matching TRBD2. This TCR derives from a human donor with multiple sclerosis. This CDR3 is CASSPSSGTSYEQYF. The CDR3 DNA reads as TGTGCCAGCAGCCCCTCTAGCGGAACCTCCTACGAGCAGTACTTC.